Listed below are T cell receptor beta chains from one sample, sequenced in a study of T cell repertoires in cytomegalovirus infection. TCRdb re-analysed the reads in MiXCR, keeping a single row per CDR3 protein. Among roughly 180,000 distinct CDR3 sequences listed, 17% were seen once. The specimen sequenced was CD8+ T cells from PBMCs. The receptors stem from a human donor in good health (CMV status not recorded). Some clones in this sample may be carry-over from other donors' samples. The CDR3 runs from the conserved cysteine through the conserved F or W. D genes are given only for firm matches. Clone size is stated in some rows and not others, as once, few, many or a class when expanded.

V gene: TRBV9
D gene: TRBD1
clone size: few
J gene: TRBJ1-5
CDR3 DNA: TGTGCCAGCAGCGTACAGGGACAGGGTCAGCCCCAGCATTTT
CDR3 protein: CASSVQGQGQPQHF

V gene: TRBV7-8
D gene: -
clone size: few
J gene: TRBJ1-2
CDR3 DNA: TGTGCCAGCAGCTCCGGGGGAGGGAACTATGGCTACACCTTC
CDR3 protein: CASSSGGGNYGYTF

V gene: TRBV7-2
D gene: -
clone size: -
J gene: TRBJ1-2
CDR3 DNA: TGTGCCAGCAGCTTAGTCCCTTCTAACTATGGCTACACCTTC
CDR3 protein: CASSLVPSNYGYTF

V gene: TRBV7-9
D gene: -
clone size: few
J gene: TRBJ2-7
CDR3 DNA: TGTGCCAGCAGCCCTGGATCACTCTCCTACGAGCAGTACTTC
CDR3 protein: CASSPGSLSYEQYF

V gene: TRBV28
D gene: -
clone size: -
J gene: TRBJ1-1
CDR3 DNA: TGTGCCAGCAGTGGGATATCCACTGAAGCTTTCTTT
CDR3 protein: CASSGISTEAFF

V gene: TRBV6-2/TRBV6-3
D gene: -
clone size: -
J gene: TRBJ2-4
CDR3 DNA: TGTGCCAGCAGTTACGAGGGACACCCATGGGACAAAAACATTCAGTACTTC
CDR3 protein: CASSYEGHPWDKNIQYF

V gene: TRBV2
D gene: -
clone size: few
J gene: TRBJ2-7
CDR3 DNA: TGTGCCAGCAGACCGGGACCATACGAGCAGTACTTC
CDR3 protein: CASRPGPYEQYF

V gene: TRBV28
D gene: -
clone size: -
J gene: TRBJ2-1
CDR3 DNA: TGTGCCAGCAGTTCAAGACAGTCCTCCTACAATGAGCAGTTCTTC
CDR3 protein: CASSSRQSSYNEQFF

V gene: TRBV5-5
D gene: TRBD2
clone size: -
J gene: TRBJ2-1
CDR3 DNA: TGTGCCAGCAGCCTGGGAGCGGGGGGGCCAAACAATGAGCAGTTCTTC
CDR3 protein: CASSLGAGGPNNEQFF

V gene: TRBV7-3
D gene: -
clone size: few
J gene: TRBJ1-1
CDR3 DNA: TGTGCCAGCAGCCCTCCGGGGAACACTGAAGCTTTCTTT
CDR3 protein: CASSPPGNTEAFF

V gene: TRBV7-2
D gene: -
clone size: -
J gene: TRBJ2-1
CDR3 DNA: TGTGCCAGCAGCTTAGGTTCAGGGTTCACCTACAATGAGCAGTTCTTC
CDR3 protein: CASSLGSGFTYNEQFF

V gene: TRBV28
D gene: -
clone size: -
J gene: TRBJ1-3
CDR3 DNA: TGTGCCAGCAGTTTGCCCCTTATTACACCAGGAAACACCATATATTTT
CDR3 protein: CASSLPLITPGNTIYF

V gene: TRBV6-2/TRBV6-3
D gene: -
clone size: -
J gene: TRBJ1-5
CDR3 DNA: TGTGCCAGCAGTTACGAGGACAATGAATATAGCAATCAGCCCCAGCATTTT
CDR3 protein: CASSYEDNEYSNQPQHF

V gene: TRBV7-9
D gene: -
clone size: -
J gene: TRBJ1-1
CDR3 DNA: TGTGCCAGCAGCTTAACGGGTTCGATGAACACTGAAGCTTTCTTT
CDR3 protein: CASSLTGSMNTEAFF

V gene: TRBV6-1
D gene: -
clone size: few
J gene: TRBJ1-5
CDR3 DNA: TGTGCCAGCAGTTACGAAGTGGGCACCCAGCCCCAGCATTTT
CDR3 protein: CASSYEVGTQPQHF

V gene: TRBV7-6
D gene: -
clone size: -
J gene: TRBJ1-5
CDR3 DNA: TGTGCCAGCAGCCCATCGCCGGGGCAGCCCCAGCATTTT
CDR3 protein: CASSPSPGQPQHF

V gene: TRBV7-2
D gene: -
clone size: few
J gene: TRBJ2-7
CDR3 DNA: TGTGCCAGCAGCTTAAGCACCGTCGGCGAGCAGTACTTC
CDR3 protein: CASSLSTVGEQYF

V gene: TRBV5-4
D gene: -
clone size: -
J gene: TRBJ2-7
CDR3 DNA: TGTGCCAGCAGCCTTGACAGATACGAGCAGTACTTC
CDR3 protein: CASSLDRYEQYF

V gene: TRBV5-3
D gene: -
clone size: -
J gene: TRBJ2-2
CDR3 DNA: TGTGCCAGCAGCTCCCGGGGGACAACCACCGGGGAGCTGTTTTTT
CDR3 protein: CASSSRGTTTGELFF

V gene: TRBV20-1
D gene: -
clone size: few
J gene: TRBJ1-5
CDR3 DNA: TGCAGTGCAAGGGACGTTAGCAATCAGCCCCAGCATTTT
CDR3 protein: CSARDVSNQPQHF

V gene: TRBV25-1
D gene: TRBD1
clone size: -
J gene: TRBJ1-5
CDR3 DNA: TGTGCCAGCAGTGAATCCTTTAGCGACAGGGAGGAGAAGCAGCCCCAGCATTTT
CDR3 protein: CASSESFSDREEKQPQHF

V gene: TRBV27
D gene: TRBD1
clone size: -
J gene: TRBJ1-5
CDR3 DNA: TGTGCCCGCCGTCGGGGACAGGGGGGACCGGGTCAGCCCCAGCATTTT
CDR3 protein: CARRRGQGGPGQPQHF

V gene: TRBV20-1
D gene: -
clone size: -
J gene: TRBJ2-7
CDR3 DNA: TGCAGTGCTGGAGGGACATCTTCCTACGAGCAGTACTTC
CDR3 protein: CSAGGTSSYEQYF

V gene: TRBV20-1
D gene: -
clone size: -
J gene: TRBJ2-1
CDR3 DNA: TGCAGTGCTAGAGGGGCCTTCCCCACGAGCTCCTACAATGAGCAGTTCTTC
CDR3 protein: CSARGAFPTSSYNEQFF

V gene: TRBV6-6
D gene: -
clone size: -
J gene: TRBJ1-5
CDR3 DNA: TGTGCCAGCAACCTTATACAGGGAATGGGTCAGCCCCAGCATTTT
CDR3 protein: CASNLIQGMGQPQHF

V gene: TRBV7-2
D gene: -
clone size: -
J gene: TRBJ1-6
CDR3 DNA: TGTGCCAGCAGCCCGGGGGGAAACTCCTATAATTCACCCCTCCACTTT
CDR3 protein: CASSPGGNSYNSPLHF

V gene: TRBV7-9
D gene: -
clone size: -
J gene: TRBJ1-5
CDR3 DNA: TGTGCCAGCAGCAATGGGCCAGAACTTATCGCTCAGCCCCAGCATTTT
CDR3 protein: CASSNGPELIAQPQHF

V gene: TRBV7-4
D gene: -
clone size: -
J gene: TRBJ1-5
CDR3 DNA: TGTGCCAGCAGCAAAGAGGCCAGAGAACCGATATATAGCAATCAGCCCCAGCATTTT
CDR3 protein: CASSKEAREPIYSNQPQHF

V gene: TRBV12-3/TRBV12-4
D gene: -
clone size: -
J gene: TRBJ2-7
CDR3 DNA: TGTGCCAGCAGTTGGGGAACCCCAAGCTCCTACGAGCAGTACTTC
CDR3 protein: CASSWGTPSSYEQYF

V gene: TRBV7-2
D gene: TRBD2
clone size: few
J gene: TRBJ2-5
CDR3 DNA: TGTGCCAGCAGTTACACCGGGGGGGGAGAGACCCAGTACTTC
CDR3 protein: CASSYTGGGETQYF

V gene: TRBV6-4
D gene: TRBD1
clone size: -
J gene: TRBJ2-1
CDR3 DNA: TGTGCCAGCAGTCTTCCGGGACAGGGTGACCATGAGCAGTTCTTC
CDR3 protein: CASSLPGQGDHEQFF

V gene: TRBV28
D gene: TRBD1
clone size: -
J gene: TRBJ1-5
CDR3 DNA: TGTGCCATCAACGACAGGGGGCTCCGCAATCAGCCCCAGCATTTT
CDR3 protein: CAINDRGLRNQPQHF

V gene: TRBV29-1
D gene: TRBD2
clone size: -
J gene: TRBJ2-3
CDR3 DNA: TGCAGCGTTGAAGATCTTCGGGGACTAGCGGCGAGCACAGATACGCAGTATTTT
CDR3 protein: CSVEDLRGLAASTDTQYF

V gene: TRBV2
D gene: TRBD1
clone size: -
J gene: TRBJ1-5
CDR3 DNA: TGTGCCAGCAGTGAGGGGACAGGGGGCATACGCAATCAGCCCCAGCATTTT
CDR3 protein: CASSEGTGGIRNQPQHF

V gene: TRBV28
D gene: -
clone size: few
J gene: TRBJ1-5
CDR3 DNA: TGTGCCAGCAGTCAGGGAAGGCCCCAGCATTTT
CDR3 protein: CASSQGRPQHF

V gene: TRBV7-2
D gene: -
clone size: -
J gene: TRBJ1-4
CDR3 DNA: TGTGCCAGCAGCTTCAGGACAAGTAATGAAAAACTGTTTTTT
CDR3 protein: CASSFRTSNEKLFF

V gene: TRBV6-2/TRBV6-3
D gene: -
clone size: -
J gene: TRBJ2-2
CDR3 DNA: TGTGCCAGCAGTCACACCCGCCGACCCACCGGGGAGCTGTTTTTT
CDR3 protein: CASSHTRRPTGELFF

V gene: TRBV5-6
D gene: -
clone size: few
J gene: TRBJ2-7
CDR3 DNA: TGTGCCAGCAGCCTAGGGGACACCAACCCGTACTTC
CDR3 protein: CASSLGDTNPYF

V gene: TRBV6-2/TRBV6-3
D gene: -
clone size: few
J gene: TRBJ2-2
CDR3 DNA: TGTGCCAGCAAAAATGGGAATCAGCTGAACACCGGGGAGCTGTTTTTT
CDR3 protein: CASKNGNQLNTGELFF

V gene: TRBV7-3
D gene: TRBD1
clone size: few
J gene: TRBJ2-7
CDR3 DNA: TGTGCCAGCAGTTGGACAGGGGACTACGAGCAGTACTTC
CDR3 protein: CASSWTGDYEQYF